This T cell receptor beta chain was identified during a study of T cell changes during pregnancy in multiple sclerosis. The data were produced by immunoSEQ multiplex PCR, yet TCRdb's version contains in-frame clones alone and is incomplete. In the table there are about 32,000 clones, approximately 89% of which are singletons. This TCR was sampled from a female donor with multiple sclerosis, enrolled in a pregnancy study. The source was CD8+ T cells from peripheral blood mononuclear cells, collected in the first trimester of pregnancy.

The CDR3 reads CASSDSVGTEDTEAFF. The DNA for the CDR3 is TGTGCCAGCAGTGACTCGGTAGGGACAGAGGACACTGAAGCTTTCTTT. This chain connects TRBV6-4 to TRBJ1-1, with 7 bases aligning to TRBD1. J gave up 3 bases and V 0 bases, and 7 bases lay outside the gene matches. The CDR3 sequence is 16 residues long. CDR1 is MRHNA and CDR2 is SNTAGT in the germline V gene.